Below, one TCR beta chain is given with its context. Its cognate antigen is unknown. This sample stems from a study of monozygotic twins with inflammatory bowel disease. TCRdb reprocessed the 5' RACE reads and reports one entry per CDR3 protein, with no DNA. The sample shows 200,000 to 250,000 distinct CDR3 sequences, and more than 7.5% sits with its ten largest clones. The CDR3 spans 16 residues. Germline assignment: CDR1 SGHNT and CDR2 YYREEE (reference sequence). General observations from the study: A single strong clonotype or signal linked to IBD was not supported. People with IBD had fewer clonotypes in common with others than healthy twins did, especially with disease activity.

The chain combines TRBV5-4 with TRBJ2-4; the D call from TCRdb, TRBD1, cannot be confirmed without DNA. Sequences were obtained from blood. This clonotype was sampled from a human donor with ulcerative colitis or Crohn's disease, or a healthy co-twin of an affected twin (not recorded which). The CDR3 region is CASSSAGDRTKNIQYF. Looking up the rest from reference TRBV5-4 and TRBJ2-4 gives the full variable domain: ETGVTQSPTHLIKTRGQQVTLRCSSQSGHNTVSWYQQALGQGPQFIFQYYREEENGRGNFPPRFSGLQFPNYSSELNVNALELDDSALYLCASSSAGDRTKNIQYFGAGTRLSVL.